The rows below give T cell receptor beta chains drawn from one sample of a study of T cell responses to AZD1222 COVID-19 vaccine. The protocol was immunoSEQ multiplex PCR, while the TCRdb copy is restricted to in-frame clones and leaves out a portion. The data hold about 190,000 clones, with 85% to 95% observed a single time. Material: peripheral blood, obtained on day 0 of AZD1222 vaccination. The receptors stem from an adult in good health. Both conserved end residues are part of each CDR3. A D gene is named only where the DNA matches it firmly. Clone size is stated in some rows and not others, as once, few, many or a class when expanded.

TRBV6-5,TRBJ2-7,.,TRBD1,CASSLQGAREQYF,TGTGCCAGCAGTCTTCAGGGGGCGCGGGAGCAGTACTTC
TRBV27,TRBJ2-7,.,.,CASSFRRQGYEQYF,TGTGCCAGCAGTTTTCGAAGGCAGGGTTACGAGCAGTACTTC
TRBV28,TRBJ1-6,.,TRBD1,CASSFGQGSSPLHF,TGTGCCAGCAGTTTCGGACAGGGTAGCTCACCCCTCCACTTT
TRBV5-6,TRBJ2-1,.,.,CASSLGPGVTYNEQFF,TGTGCCAGCAGCTTGGGTCCGGGGGTGACCTACAATGAGCAGTTCTTC
TRBV20-1,TRBJ2-5,.,TRBD2,CSASVSGGAGETQYF,TGCAGTGCTAGTGTTAGCGGGGGGGCGGGAGAGACCCAGTACTTC
TRBV7-9,TRBJ2-1,.,.,CASSPEREQFF,TGTGCCAGCAGCCCCGAACGTGAGCAGTTCTTC
TRBV10-2,TRBJ1-4,.,.,CASTTGKLGEKLFF,TGCGCCAGCACCACAGGGAAACTCGGTGAAAAACTGTTTTTT
TRBV6-5,TRBJ1-2,.,.,CASSYSRDTNYGYTF,TGTGCCAGCAGTTACTCCAGGGACACAAACTATGGCTACACCTTC
TRBV5-1,TRBJ1-1,.,TRBD1,CASSFLGTDTEAFF,TGCGCCAGCAGCTTTCTGGGGACAGACACTGAAGCTTTCTTT
TRBV27,TRBJ1-1,.,.,CASSHPRRGAEAFF,TGTGCCAGCAGCCACCCCCGTCGGGGGGCTGAAGCTTTCTTT
TRBV7-9,TRBJ1-4,.,.,CASSLGQLNEKLFF,TGTGCCAGCAGCTTAGGACAGTTGAATGAAAAACTGTTTTTT
TRBV7-9,TRBJ1-5,.,.,CASSLAGGTQPQHF,TGTGCCAGCAGCTTAGCTGGGGGAACTCAGCCCCAGCATTTT
TRBV19,TRBJ1-3,.,.,CASSGGPGATFSGNTIYF,TGTGCCAGTAGTGGGGGACCAGGGGCGACCTTCTCTGGAAACACCATATATTTT
TRBV9,TRBJ1-6,.,TRBD1,CASSKRTGMNSPLHF,TGTGCCAGCAGCAAACGGACAGGGATGAATTCACCCCTCCACTTT
TRBV27,TRBJ2-7,.,TRBD1,CASSLNRGRYEQYF,TGTGCCAGCAGTTTAAACAGGGGGCGATACGAGCAGTACTTC
TRBV3-1/TRBV3-2,TRBJ2-1,once,.,CASSQRSASGHNEQFF,TGTGCCAGCAGCCAGCGAAGTGCCTCTGGGCACAATGAGCAGTTCTTC
TRBV11-2,TRBJ1-4,few,TRBD1,CASSPGAGGIGKLFF,TGTGCCAGCAGCCCCGGGGCAGGGGGTATCGGAAAACTGTTTTTT
TRBV6-5,TRBJ1-5,.,.,CASNKELRGQPQHF,TGTGCCAGCAACAAGGAGCTTCGTGGTCAGCCCCAGCATTTT
TRBV5-6,TRBJ2-7,.,.,CASSLLDAYEQYF,TGTGCCAGCAGCTTGCTCGATGCCTACGAGCAGTACTTC
TRBV6-5,TRBJ1-3,.,.,CASGGGYGNTIYF,TGTGCCAGTGGCGGGGGGTATGGAAACACCATATATTTT
TRBV2,TRBJ2-7,few,.,CASSELDNSYEQYF,TGTGCCAGCAGTGAACTGGACAACTCCTACGAGCAGTACTTC
TRBV12-3/TRBV12-4,TRBJ1-5,.,.,CASSTGGTGPQHF,TGTGCCAGCAGTACGGGGGGGACGGGGCCCCAGCATTTT
TRBV10-2,TRBJ1-5,.,.,CASSLSTTQPQHF,TGCGCCAGCAGTTTGTCTACCACTCAGCCCCAGCATTTT
TRBV3-1/TRBV3-2,TRBJ1-5,once,.,CASSPGQVNQPQHF,TGTGCCAGCAGCCCGGGACAAGTTAATCAGCCCCAGCATTTT
TRBV3-1/TRBV3-2,TRBJ1-2,.,.,CASSPGNGYTF,TGTGCCAGCAGCCCAGGGAATGGCTACACCTTC
TRBV11-2,TRBJ2-1,.,.,CASSLRQINNEQFF,TGTGCCAGCAGCTTAAGACAGATTAACAATGAGCAGTTCTTC
TRBV19,TRBJ1-2,.,TRBD1,CASSTTGGANGYTF,TGTGCCAGTAGTACGACAGGGGGAGCGAATGGCTACACCTTC
TRBV6-5,TRBJ1-4,.,.,CASSNGGYEKLFF,TGTGCCAGCAGTAATGGGGGGTATGAAAAACTGTTTTTT
TRBV3-1/TRBV3-2,TRBJ1-1,.,.,CASSQENRNTEAFF,TGTGCCAGCAGCCAAGAGAACAGGAACACTGAAGCTTTCTTT
TRBV6-5,TRBJ1-3,.,.,CASSYSTSSGNTIYF,TGTGCCAGCAGTTACTCGACCAGCTCTGGAAACACCATATATTTT
TRBV7-3,TRBJ1-1,.,TRBD1,CASSLRQGADTEAFF,TGTGCCAGCAGCTTAAGGCAGGGGGCTGACACTGAAGCTTTCTTT
TRBV5-4,TRBJ1-2,.,.,CASSSSSANYGYTF,TGTGCCAGCAGCTCCTCGTCCGCGAACTATGGCTACACCTTC
TRBV19,TRBJ1-6,.,.,CASSIGAAVSHSPLHF,TGTGCCAGTAGTATAGGGGCAGCCGTCAGCCATTCACCCCTCCACTTT
TRBV7-9,TRBJ1-3,.,.,CASSSQGTGNTIYF,TGTGCCAGCAGCTCACAGGGTACTGGAAACACCATATATTTT
TRBV10-2,TRBJ2-1,.,TRBD2,CASSPSGGAGNEQFF,TGCGCCAGCAGCCCAAGCGGGGGGGCGGGGAATGAGCAGTTCTTC